The 3 T cell receptor beta chains in this list originate from one sample, sequenced in a study of blood T cell repertoires in COVID-19. Only in-frame clones appear in the TCRdb table, and some are missing; sequencing was by immunoSEQ multiplex PCR. The sample contains some 320,000 clones, around 88% of which appear only once. The sequencing input was peripheral blood. Receptor source: a woman aged 25 to 39 who had recovered from COVID-19.

This clone is a singleton in its sample. The chain links TRBV13 to TRBJ2-4; 9 bases are a match to TRBD2. The CDR3 loop spans 19 amino acids. Germline assignment: CDR1 PRHDT and CDR2 FYEKMQ (reference sequence). J gave up 1 base and V 4 bases, and 14 bases lay outside the gene matches. CDR3 bases: TGTGCCAGCAGCTCGTTACTAGCGGGTCATTCGGACGCCAAAAACATTCAGTACTTC. This codes for CASSSLLAGHSDAKNIQYF.

The chain combines TRBV2 with TRBJ2-2, with D perhaps matching TRBD1 (6 bases). The germline CDR1 and CDR2 sequences are SNHLY and FYNNEI. With 5 bases removed from V and 1 base from J, the gap between germline ends came to 11 bases. The CDR3 consists of 15 residues. The CDR3: CASSSPGQNTGELFF. In nucleotides, the CDR3 is TGTGCCAGCAGTTCGCCGGGACAGAACACCGGGGAGCTGTTTTTT.

Written as DNA, the CDR3 is TGTGCCAGCAGCGTAGGGTTTATGGGGCGGGGTGAGGTCACAGATACGCAGTATTTT. This sequence encodes CASSVGFMGRGEVTDTQYF. This chain uses TRBV9 with TRBJ2-3, with a possible D match to TRBD2 (6 bases). V lost 0 bases and J lost 2, with 22 bases in between. This CDR3 spans 19 amino acids. The germline V gene encodes CDR1 SGDLS and CDR2 YYNGEE.